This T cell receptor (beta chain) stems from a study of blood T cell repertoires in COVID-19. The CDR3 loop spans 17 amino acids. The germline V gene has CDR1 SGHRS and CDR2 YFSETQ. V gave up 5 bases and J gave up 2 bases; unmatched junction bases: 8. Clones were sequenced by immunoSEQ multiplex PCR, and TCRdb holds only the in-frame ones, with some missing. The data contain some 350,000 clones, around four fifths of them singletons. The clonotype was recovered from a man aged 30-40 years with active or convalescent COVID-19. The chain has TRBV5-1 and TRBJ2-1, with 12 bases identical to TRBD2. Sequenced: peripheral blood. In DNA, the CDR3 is TGCGCCAGCAGTTTGAGACTAGCGGGAGACCCCTACAATGAGCAGTTCTTC. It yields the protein CASSLRLAGDPYNEQFF.